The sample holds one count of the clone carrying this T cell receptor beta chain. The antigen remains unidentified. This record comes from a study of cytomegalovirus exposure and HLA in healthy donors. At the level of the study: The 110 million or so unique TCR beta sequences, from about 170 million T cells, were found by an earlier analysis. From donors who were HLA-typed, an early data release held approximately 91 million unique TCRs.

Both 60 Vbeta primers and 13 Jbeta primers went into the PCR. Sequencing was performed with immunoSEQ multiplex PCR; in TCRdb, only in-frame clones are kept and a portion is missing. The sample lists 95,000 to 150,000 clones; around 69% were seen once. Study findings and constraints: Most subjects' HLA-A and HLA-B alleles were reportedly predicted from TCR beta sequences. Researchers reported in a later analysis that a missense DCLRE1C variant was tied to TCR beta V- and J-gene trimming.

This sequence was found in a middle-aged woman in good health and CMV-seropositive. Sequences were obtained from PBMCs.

The CDR3: CASSAPGLAGAAGEQFF. For the CDR3, the DNA is TGTGCCAGCAGCGCGCCGGGACTAGCGGGAGCTGCGGGTGAGCAGTTCTTC. The chain employs TRBV9 and TRBJ2-1, with 14 bases identical to TRBD2. CDR1 and CDR2 from the germline V gene are SGDLS and YYNGEE. Trimming took 3 bases from V and 9 from J; bases not matched to a gene: 11. The CDR3 consists of 17 residues.